This passage covers 12 T cell receptor beta chains from one sample sequenced in a study of shared clonotypes between healthy human individuals. Clones were read by immunoSEQ multiplex PCR, and TCRdb kept only the in-frame ones, dropping some. The sample shows 1,500,000 or so clones, 96% of them seen only once. Sequencing used naive CD4+ T cells sorted from blood. Subset given: CD45RA+ positively selected. All receptors derive from a man aged 30 to 45 in good health.

Details on this clone: The same CDR3 also results from other DNA sequences found in this sample. The chain recombines TRBV19 with TRBJ2-7; D may be TRBD2 (5 bases). V was shortened by 2 bases and J by 2 bases, with 10 bases between the two germline ends. The CDR3 covers 14 residues. Looked up from germline, CDR1 is LNHDA and CDR2 is SQIVND (reference sequence). The CDR3 sequence is CASSISGMAYEQYF. DNA for the CDR3: TGTGCCAGTAGTATATCGGGAATGGCCTACGAGCAGTACTTC.

CDR3 amino acids: CASSPIGTSDPGELFF. CDR3 sequence (DNA): TGTGCCAGCAGCCCTATCGGGACTAGCGACCCCGGGGAGCTGTTTTTT. The V call is TRBV7-3, the J call TRBJ2-2; TRBD2 agrees at 10 bases. Germline CDR1 SGHTA, CDR2 FQGTGA. The ends lost 5 bases at V and 6 bases at J; junction bases unmatched: 9. The CDR3 is made up of 16 amino acids.

This clone turned up a few times. In nucleotides, the CDR3 is TGTGCCAGCAGCTCGTTGGTCCAGGGGAGTCAGTATGGCTACACCTTC. It is translated as CASSSLVQGSQYGYTF. The chain is built from TRBV5-5 and TRBJ1-2, with TRBD1 as a possible D gene (6 bases). The germline CDR1 and CDR2 sequences are SGHKS and YYEKEE (reference sequence). The CDR3 runs 16 residues. Trimming removed 3 bases from V and 5 bases from J, with 20 bases in between.

The rearrangement links TRBV9 to TRBJ2-3; D is possibly TRBD2 (6 bases). The CDR3 extends over 15 amino acids. V lost 0 bases and J 5 bases, leaving 13 bases between the germline ends. Germline loops: CDR1 SGDLS, CDR2 YYNGEE. The CDR3 region has the DNA TGTGCCAGCAGCGTAGCACAGGTGGGGGGAGATACGCAGTATTTT. It yields the protein CASSVAQVGGDTQYF.

The genes are TRBV19 and TRBJ1-5, with 8 bases fitting TRBD1. Trimming cost V 9 bases and J 5 bases; bases outside gene matches: 3. In germline, CDR1 is LNHDA, CDR2 SQIVND (reference sequence). The CDR3 sequence is 12 residues long. CDR3 region: CASQGAHQPQHF. CDR3 DNA sequence: TGTGCCAGCCAGGGGGCCCATCAGCCCCAGCATTTT.

This chain links TRBV2 with TRBJ2-5, with D tentatively TRBD1 (6 bases). The CDR3 is 14 residues long. Germline V gene sequence: CDR1 SNHLY, CDR2 FYNNEI. V shed 7 bases and J shed 1 base, with 13 bases lying between them. This chain's CDR3 is CASTQGLGQETQYF. The CDR3 region has the DNA TGTGCCAGCACCCAGGGGTTGGGCCAAGAGACCCAGTACTTC.

The chain has TRBV28 and TRBJ2-5, with a possible D match to TRBD2 (5 bases). Germline CDR1 reads MDHEN; CDR2 reads SYDVKM. Trimming left V 6 bases short and J 9 bases short, with 8 bases between. The CDR3 has 10 amino acids. CDR3 nucleotides: TGTGCCAGCAGGTCCGGGGCCCAGTACTTC. It encodes CASRSGAQYF.

The chain links TRBV5-6 to TRBJ1-5, with a weak D call TRBD1 (5 bases). This CDR3 contains 17 residues. V was shortened by 1 base and J by 3 bases, with 17 bases between the two germline ends. The germline V gene has CDR1 SGHDT and CDR2 YYEEEE. CDR3 bases: TGTGCCAGCAGCTTGTGTTCGTGCAGGGCTCACAATCAGCCCCAGCATTTT. It translates to CASSLCSCRAHNQPQHF.

This rearrangement joins TRBV23-1 to TRBJ2-7, with D perhaps matching TRBD2 (6 bases). TRBV23-1 is designated an ORF whose function remains uncertain. The V end lost 4 bases, the J end lost 3 bases, and 22 bases lay between the germline ends. The CDR3 contains 17 residues. The CDR3 reads CASSLRPLLWEDYEQYF. In nucleotides, the CDR3 is TGCGCCAGCAGTCTACGTCCTCTTTTGTGGGAGGACTACGAGCAGTACTTC.

V gene TRBV4-1 combines with J gene TRBJ2-3; the D gene is possibly TRBD2 (5 bases). Trimming removed 0 bases from V and 4 bases from J, with 17 bases in between. Per germline, CDR1 MGHRA and CDR2 YSYEKL. This CDR3 is 17 amino acids long. The CDR3 sequence is CASSQDYTGIYADTQYF. CDR3 in DNA: TGCGCCAGCAGCCAAGATTATACGGGAATCTACGCAGATACGCAGTATTTT.

This clone was seen a single time. The gene calls are TRBV27 and TRBJ2-1; 8 positions agree with TRBD2. The CDR3 contains 18 residues. Per germline, CDR1 MNHEY and CDR2 SMNVEV (reference sequence). Losses at the gene ends were 5 bases for V and 2 bases for J; bases not matched to a gene: 14. The chain's CDR3 is CASSPPARGLAAYNEQFF. CDR3 bases: TGTGCCAGCAGTCCGCCCGCCAGAGGACTAGCAGCCTACAATGAGCAGTTCTTC.

Concerning this clone itself: The same CDR3 is also encoded by other DNA sequences in this sample. This sequence joins TRBV18 and TRBJ1-3; no clear D. From germline, CDR1 is KGHSH and CDR2 LQKENI. This CDR3 contains 14 residues. Trimming took 0 bases from V and 0 from J, leaving 3 bases between them. CDR3 in DNA: TGTGCCAGCTCACCACCGGGCTCTGGAAACACCATATATTTT. This encodes CASSPPGSGNTIYF.